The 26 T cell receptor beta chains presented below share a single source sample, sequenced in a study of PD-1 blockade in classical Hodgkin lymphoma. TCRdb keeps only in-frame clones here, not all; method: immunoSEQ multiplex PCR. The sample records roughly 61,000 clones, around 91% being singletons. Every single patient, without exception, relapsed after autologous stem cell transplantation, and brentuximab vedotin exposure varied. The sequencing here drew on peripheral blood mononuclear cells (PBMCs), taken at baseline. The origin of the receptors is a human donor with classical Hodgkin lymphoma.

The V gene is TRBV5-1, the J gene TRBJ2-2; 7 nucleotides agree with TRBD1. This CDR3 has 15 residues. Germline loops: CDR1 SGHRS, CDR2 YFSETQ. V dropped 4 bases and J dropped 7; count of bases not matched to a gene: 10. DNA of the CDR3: TGCGCCAGCAGCCCCCCCCGAGGGGGCAACGGGGAGCTGTTTTTT. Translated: CASSPPRGGNGELFF.

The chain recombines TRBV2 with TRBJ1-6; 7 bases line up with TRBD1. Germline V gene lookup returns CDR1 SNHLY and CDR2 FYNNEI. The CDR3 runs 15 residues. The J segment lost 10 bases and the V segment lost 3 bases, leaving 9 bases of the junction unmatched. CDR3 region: CASSDTGQHGSPLHF. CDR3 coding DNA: TGTGCCAGCAGTGACACGGGACAGCACGGATCACCCCTCCACTTT.

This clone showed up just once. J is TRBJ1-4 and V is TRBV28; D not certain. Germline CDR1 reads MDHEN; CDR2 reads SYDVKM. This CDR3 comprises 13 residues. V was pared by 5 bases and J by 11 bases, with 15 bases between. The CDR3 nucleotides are TGTGCCAGCAGTCCCCCGCCCCTCGGGAAACTGTTTTTT. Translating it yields CASSPPPLGKLFF.

CDR3 sequence reads: CASSPQGRRSTDTQYF. The CDR3 DNA sequence: TGTGCCAGCTCACCACAGGGGAGGAGAAGCACAGATACGCAGTATTTT. The J gene is TRBJ2-3, the V gene TRBV18; a possible D gene is TRBD2 (6 bases). Germline V gene lookup returns CDR1 KGHSH and CDR2 LQKENI. The CDR3 sequence is 16 residues long. Trimming shortened V by 1 base and J by 0 bases, and 11 bases separated the two germline ends.

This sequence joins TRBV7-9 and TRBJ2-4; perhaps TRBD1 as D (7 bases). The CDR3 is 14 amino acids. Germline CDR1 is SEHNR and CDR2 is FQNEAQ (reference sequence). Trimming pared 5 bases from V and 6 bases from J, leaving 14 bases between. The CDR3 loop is CASSPQGGRNIQYF. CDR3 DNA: TGTGCCAGCAGCCCTCAGGGGGGAAGAAACATTCAGTACTTC.

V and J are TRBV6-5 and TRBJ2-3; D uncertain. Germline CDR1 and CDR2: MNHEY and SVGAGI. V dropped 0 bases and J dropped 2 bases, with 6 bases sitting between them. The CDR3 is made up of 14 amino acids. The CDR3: CASSYSGFTDTQYF. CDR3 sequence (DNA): TGTGCCAGCAGTTACTCGGGGTTCACAGATACGCAGTATTTT.

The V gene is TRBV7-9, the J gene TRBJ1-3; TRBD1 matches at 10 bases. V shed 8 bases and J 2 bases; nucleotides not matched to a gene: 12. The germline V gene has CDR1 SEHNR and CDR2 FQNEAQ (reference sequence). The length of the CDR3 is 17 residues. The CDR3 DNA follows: TGTGCCAGCCGACGGACAGGGGGGGAATTTACTGGAAACACCATATATTTT. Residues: CASRRTGGEFTGNTIYF.

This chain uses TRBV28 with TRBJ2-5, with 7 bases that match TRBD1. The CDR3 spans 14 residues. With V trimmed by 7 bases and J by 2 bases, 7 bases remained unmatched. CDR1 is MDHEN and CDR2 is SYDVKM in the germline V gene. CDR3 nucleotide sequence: TGTGCCAGCAACGTAGACAGGGTGCAAGAGACCCAGTACTTC. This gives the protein CASNVDRVQETQYF.

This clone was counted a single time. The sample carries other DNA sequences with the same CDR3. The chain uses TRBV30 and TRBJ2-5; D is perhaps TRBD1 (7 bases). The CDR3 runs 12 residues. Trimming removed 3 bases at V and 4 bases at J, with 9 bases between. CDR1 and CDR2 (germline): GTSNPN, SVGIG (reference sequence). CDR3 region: CAWSQGGETQYF. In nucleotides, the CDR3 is TGTGCCTGGAGCCAGGGGGGAGAGACCCAGTACTTC.

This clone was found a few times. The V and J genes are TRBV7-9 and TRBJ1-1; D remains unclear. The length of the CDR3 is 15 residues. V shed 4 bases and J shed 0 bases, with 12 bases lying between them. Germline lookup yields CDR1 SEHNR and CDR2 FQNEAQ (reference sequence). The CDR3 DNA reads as TGTGCCAGCAGCTGGTCGAACATGATGAACACTGAAGCTTTCTTT. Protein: CASSWSNMMNTEAFF.

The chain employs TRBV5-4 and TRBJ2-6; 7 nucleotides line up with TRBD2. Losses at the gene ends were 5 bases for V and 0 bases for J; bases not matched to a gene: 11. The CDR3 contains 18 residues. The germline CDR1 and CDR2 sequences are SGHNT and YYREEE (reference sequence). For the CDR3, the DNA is TGTGCCAGCAGTGGAGGGCAGGGAGGGTTCTCTGGGGCCAACGTCCTGACTTTC. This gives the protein CASSGGQGGFSGANVLTF. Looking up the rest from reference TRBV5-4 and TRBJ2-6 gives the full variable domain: ETGVTQSPTHLIKTRGQQVTLRCSSQSGHNTVSWYQQALGQGPQFIFQYYREEENGRGNFPPRFSGLQFPNYSSELNVNALELDDSALYLCASSGGQGGFSGANVLTFGAGSRLTVL.

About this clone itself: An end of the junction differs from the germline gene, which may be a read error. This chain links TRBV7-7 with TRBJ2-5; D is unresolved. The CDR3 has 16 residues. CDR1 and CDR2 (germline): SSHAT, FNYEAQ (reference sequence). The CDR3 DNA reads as TGTGCTAGCAGCTTAGACGGTGACATAGACGGGGAGACCCAGTACTTC. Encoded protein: CASSLDGDIDGETQYF.

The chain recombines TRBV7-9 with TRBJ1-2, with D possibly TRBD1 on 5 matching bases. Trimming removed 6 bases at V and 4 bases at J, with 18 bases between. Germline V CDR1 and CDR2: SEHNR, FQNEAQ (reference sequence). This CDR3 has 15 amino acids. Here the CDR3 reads CASSHDSPGAYGYTF. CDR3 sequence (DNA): TGTGCCAGCAGTCACGACAGCCCGGGAGCCTATGGCTACACCTTC.

CDR3 coding DNA: TGTGCCAGCTCGCCCTCTTCGACTGGAGACGAAAAACTGTTTTTT. This encodes CASSPSSTGDEKLFF. The gene calls are TRBV18 and TRBJ1-4; no clear D. CDR3 length: 15 residues. Trimming took 6 bases from V and 8 from J, leaving 19 bases between them. Germline loops: CDR1 KGHSH, CDR2 LQKENI. Filled out from reference TRBV18 and TRBJ1-4, the complete variable domain reads NAGVMQNPRHLVRRRGQEARLRCSPMKGHSHVYWYRQLPEEGLKFMVYLQKENIIDESGMPKERFSAEFPKEGPSILRIQQVVRGDSAAYFCASSPSSTGDEKLFFGSGTQLSVL.

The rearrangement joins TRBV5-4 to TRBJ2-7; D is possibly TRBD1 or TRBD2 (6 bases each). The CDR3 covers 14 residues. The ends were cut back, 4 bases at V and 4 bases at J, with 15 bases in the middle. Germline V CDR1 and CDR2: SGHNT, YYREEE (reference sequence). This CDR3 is CASSPYGGPYEQYF. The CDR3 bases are TGTGCCAGCAGCCCCTATGGGGGGCCTTACGAGCAGTACTTC.

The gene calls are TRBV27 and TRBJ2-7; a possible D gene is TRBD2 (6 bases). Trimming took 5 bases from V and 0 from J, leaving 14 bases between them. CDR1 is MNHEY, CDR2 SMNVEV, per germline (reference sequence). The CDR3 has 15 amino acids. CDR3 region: CASSPGTLPSYEQYF. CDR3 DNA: TGTGCCAGCAGTCCAGGGACTCTTCCCTCCTACGAGCAGTACTTC.

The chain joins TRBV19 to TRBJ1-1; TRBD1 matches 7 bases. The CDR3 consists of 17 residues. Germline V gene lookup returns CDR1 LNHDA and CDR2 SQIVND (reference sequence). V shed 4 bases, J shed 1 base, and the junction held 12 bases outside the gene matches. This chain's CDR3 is CASSTPWRGLGNTEAFF. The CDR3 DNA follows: TGTGCCAGTAGTACCCCATGGAGGGGGCTTGGGAACACTGAAGCTTTCTTT.

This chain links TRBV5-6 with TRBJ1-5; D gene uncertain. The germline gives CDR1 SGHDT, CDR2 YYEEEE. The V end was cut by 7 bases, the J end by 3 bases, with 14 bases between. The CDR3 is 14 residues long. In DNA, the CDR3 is TGTGCCAGCGGTCTACGAGGCTACAATCAGCCCCAGCATTTT. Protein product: CASGLRGYNQPQHF.

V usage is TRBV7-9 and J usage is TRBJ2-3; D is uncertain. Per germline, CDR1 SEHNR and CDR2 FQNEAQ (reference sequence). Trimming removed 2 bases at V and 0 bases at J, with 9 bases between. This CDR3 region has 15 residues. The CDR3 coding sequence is TGTGCCAGCAGCTTAAAAGTTTTTAGCACAGATACGCAGTATTTT. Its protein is CASSLKVFSTDTQYF.

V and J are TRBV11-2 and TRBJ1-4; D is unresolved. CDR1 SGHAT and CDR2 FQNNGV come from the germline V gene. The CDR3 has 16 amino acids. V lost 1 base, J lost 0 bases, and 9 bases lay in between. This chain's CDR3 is CASSLGVSATNEKLFF. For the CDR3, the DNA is TGTGCCAGCAGCTTAGGAGTTTCTGCAACTAATGAAAAACTGTTTTTT.

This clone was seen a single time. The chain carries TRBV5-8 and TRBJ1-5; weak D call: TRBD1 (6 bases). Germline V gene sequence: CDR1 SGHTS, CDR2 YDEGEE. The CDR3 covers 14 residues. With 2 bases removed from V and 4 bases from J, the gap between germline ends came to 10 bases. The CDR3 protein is CASSFGQTNQPQHF. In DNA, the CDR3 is TGTGCCAGCAGCTTCGGACAGACAAATCAGCCCCAGCATTTT.

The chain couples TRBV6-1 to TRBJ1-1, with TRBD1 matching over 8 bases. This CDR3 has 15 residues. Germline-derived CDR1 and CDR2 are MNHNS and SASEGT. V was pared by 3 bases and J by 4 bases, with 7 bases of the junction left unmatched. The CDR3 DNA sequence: TGTGCCAGCAGTGATATCCAGGGGGCGGGCACTGAAGCTTTCTTT. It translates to CASSDIQGAGTEAFF.

As DNA, the CDR3 is TGTGCCAGCAGTTACTCAGACAGTTTGAACACTGAAGCTTTCTTT. This gives the protein CASSYSDSLNTEAFF. This rearrangement joins TRBV6-6 to TRBJ1-1, with D possibly matching TRBD1 (5 bases). V lost 0 bases and J lost 0, with 8 bases in between. From germline, CDR1 is MNHNY and CDR2 SVGAGI (reference sequence). The CDR3 runs 15 residues.

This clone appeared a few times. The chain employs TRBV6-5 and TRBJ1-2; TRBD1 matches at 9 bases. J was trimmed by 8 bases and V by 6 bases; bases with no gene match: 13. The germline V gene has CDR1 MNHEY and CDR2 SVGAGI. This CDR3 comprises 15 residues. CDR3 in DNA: TGTGCCAGCAGACTCCGGGACAGGGTACTTATGGGCTACACCTTC. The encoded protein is CASRLRDRVLMGYTF.

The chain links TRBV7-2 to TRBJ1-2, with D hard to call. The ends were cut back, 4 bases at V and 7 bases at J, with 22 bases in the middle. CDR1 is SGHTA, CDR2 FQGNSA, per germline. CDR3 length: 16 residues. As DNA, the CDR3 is TGTGCCAGCAGCTCCAAGCAGAGGGAAAGAATGGCTGGCTACACCTTC. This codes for CASSSKQRERMAGYTF. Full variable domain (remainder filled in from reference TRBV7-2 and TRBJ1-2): GAGVSQSPSNKVTEKGKDVELRCDPISGHTALYWYRQSLGQGLEFLIYFQGNSAPDKSGLPSDRFSAERTGGSVSTLTIQRTQQEDSAVYLCASSSKQRERMAGYTFGSGTRLTVV.

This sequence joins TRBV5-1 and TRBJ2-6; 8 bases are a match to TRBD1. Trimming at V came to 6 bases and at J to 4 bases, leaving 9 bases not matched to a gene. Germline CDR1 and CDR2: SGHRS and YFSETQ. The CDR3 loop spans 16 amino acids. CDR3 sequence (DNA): TGCGCCAGCACCCTCCAGGGGGCTTGGGGGGCCAACGTCCTGACTTTC. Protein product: CASTLQGAWGANVLTF.